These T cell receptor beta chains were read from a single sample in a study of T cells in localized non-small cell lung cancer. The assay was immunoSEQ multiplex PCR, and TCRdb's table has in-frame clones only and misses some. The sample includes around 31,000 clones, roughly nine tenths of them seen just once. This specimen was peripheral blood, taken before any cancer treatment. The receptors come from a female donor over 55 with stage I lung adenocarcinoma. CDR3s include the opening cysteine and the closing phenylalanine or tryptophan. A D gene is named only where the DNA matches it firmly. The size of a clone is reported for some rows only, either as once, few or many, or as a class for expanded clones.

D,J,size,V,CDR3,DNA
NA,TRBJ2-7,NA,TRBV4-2,CASSQVQGGSYEQYF,TGTGCCAGCAGCCAAGTACAGGGGGGGTCCTACGAGCAGTACTTC
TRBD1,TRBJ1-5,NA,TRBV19,CASVDRVDQPQHF,TGTGCCAGCGTTGACAGGGTCGATCAGCCCCAGCATTTT
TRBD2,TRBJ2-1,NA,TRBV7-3,CASSSTGERGRTEQFF,TGTGCCAGCAGCTCCACCGGCGAGCGGGGGAGGACTGAGCAGTTCTTC
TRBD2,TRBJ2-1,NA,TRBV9,CATPGLAGGGYNEQFF,TGTGCCACCCCGGGACTAGCGGGAGGGGGTTACAATGAGCAGTTCTTC
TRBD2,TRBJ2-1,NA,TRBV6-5,CASTPSGRGNEQFF,TGTGCCAGCACCCCCAGCGGGAGAGGCAATGAGCAGTTCTTC
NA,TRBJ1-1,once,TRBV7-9,CASSLAGQGGTEAFF,TGTGCCAGCAGCTTGGCGGGGCAGGGAGGCACTGAAGCTTTCTTT
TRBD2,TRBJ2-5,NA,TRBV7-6,CASSLVASGVLKETQYF,TGTGCCAGCAGCTTAGTGGCTAGCGGAGTCCTTAAAGAGACCCAGTACTTC
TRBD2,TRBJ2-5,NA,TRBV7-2,CASSLDGTTEESQYF,TGTGCCAGCAGCTTAGACGGGACTACAGAAGAGAGCCAGTACTTC
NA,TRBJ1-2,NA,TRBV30,CAWSGFRAGGYTF,TGTGCCTGGAGTGGGTTCCGGGCGGGAGGCTACACCTTC
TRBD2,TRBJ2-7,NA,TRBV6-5,CASSSGTSGMYEQYF,TGTGCCAGCAGCTCCGGGACTAGCGGAATGTACGAGCAGTACTTC
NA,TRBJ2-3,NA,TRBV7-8,CASSLAWLGDTQYF,TGTGCCAGCAGCTTAGCTTGGCTCGGGGATACGCAGTATTTT
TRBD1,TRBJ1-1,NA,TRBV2,CASSEYLTGTGFRNTEAFF,TGTGCCAGCAGTGAGTATCTAACCGGGACAGGGTTTCGGAACACTGAAGCTTTCTTT
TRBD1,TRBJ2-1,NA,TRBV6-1,CASSPGQGTYNEQFF,TGTGCCAGCAGCCCGGGACAGGGCACCTACAATGAGCAGTTCTTC
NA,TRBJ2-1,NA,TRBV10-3,CAISARVKLSYNEQFF,TGTGCCATCAGCGCCAGGGTGAAACTCTCCTACAATGAGCAGTTCTTC
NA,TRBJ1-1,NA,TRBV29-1,CSVDRNTEAFF,TGCAGCGTTGATCGGAACACTGAAGCTTTCTTT
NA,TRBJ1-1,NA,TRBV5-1,CASSSTVTNTEAFF,TGCGCCAGCAGCTCAACAGTGACGAACACTGAAGCTTTCTTT
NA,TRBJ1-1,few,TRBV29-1,CSVEDRGEKAFF,TGCAGCGTTGAAGATCGGGGGGAGAAAGCTTTCTTT
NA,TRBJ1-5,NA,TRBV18,CASSPDQGQPQHF,TGTGCCAGCTCACCAGACCAGGGGCAGCCCCAGCATTTT
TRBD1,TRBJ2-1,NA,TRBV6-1,CASSERFRQGTYNEQFF,TGTGCCAGCAGTGAACGATTTAGACAGGGGACCTACAATGAGCAGTTCTTC
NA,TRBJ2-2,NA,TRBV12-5,CASGRLQANTGELFF,TGTGCTAGTGGTCGCTTACAGGCGAACACCGGGGAGCTGTTTTTT
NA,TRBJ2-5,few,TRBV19,CASSTGGETQYF,TGTGCCAGTAGTACCGGGGGAGAGACCCAGTACTTC
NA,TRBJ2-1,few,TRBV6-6,CASSPTTLYNEQFF,TGTGCCAGCAGTCCCACGACGCTGTACAATGAGCAGTTCTTC
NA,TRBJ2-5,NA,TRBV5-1,CASSWAVEETQYF,TGCGCCAGCAGCTGGGCAGTAGAAGAGACCCAGTACTTC
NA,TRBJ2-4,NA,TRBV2,CASSQGLAKNIQYF,TGTGCCAGCAGCCAGGGACTAGCCAAAAACATTCAGTACTTC
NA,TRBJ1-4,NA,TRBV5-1,CASSLGHALGEEKLFF,TGCGCCAGCAGCTTAGGTCACGCACTGGGGGAGGAAAAACTGTTTTTT
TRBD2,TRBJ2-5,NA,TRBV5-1,CASSLGGSPQETQYF,TGCGCCAGCAGCTTGGGCGGGAGTCCCCAAGAGACCCAGTACTTC
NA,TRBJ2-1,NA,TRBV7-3,CASSSPSVNEQFF,TGTGCCAGCAGCTCGCCTAGTGTGAATGAGCAGTTCTTC
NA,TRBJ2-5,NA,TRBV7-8,CASSLVGRLETQYF,TGTGCCAGCAGCTTGGTCGGGCGACTAGAGACCCAGTACTTC
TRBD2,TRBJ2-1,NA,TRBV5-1,CASSLGLAGVLYNEQFF,TGCGCCAGCAGCTTGGGTCTAGCGGGAGTGCTCTACAATGAGCAGTTCTTC
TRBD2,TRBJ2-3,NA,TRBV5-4,CASSLGGLAGPTDTQYF,TGTGCCAGCAGCTTGGGGGGACTAGCGGGACCCACAGATACGCAGTATTTT
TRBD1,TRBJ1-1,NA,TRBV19,CASGTGQYTEAFF,TGTGCCAGCGGGACAGGGCAGTACACTGAAGCTTTCTTT
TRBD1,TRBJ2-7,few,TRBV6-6,CASSGTGSTYEQYF,TGTGCCAGCAGTGGGACAGGATCAACCTACGAGCAGTACTTC
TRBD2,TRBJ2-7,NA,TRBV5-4,CASSAGLAETYEQYF,TGTGCCAGCAGCGCCGGACTAGCGGAGACCTACGAGCAGTACTTC
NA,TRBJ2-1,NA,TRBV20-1,CSARGRNEQFF,TGCAGTGCTAGAGGGAGGAATGAGCAGTTCTTC
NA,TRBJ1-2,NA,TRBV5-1,CASSLESPNYGYTF,TGCGCCAGCAGCTTGGAATCACCTAACTATGGCTACACCTTC
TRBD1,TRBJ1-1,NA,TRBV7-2,CASSIIKWDRALNTEAFF,TGTGCCAGCAGCATAATAAAATGGGACAGAGCCTTGAACACTGAAGCTTTCTTT
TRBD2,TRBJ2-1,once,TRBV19,CASNQQGLAWHNEQFF,TGTGCCAGCAATCAGCAGGGACTAGCTTGGCACAATGAGCAGTTCTTC
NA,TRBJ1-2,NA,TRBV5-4,CASTAGGSSLGYGYTF,TGTGCCAGCACCGCGGGCGGTTCATCCTTGGGTTATGGCTACACCTTC